The TCR beta chain described here comes from a study of vaccination and CD4 T cells after COVID-19. Study context: Stimulation of the cells used overlapping spike peptide pools from SARS-CoV-2 and from the common cold coronaviruses HCoV-NL63, HCoV-OC43 and HCoV-229E.

The treatment here: roughly nine-day PBMC culture with coronavirus spike peptide pools or control peptides (ViraFEST assay). Notes on this clonotype: Antigen: not known.

Sequencing of the DNA from cultured CD4+ T cells was carried out with the Oncomine TCR Beta short-read assay. TCRdb fed the PCR reads into MiXCR, producing one record per CDR3 protein. The profile shows fewer than 25,000 distinct CDR3 sequences, 35% to 40% of them singletons. Trimming shortened V by 7 bases and J by 4 bases, and 13 bases separated the two germline ends. The germline V gene has CDR1 LNHDA and CDR2 SQIVND (reference sequence). There are 13 residues in the CDR3. The V and J genes are TRBV19 and TRBJ1-2; D possibly corresponds to TRBD1 (6 bases). Sequenced material: CD4+ T cells from blood, cultured in vitro, taken before SARS-CoV-2 vaccination. The receptor was isolated from a human donor who received a COVID-19 vaccine. This CDR3 reads CASTDTGFYGYTF. The CDR3 nucleotides read TGTGCCAGTACCGATACAGGGTTCTATGGCTACACCTTC.